These 14 T cell receptor beta chains were all obtained from the same sample, sequenced in a study of cytomegalovirus exposure and HLA in healthy donors (TCRdb year 2017). Library preparation used the immunoSEQ multiplex PCR assay. TCRdb took this table from immuneACCESS and kept in-frame rearrangements with V and J called. Such tables lack part of the clones; where checked against another copy, unresolved V genes explain under half of the gap, and the rest is unexplained. Within this sample are hundreds of thousands of clones, with approximately 83% of them counted one time only. The ten top clones hold more than 13% of the sample. Sequenced: PBMCs. The receptors shown here come from a woman aged 30 to 39 in good health and CMV-seropositive.

V usage is TRBV2 and J usage is TRBJ2-5, with D possibly being TRBD1 or TRBD2 (5 bases each). The germline V gene encodes CDR1 SNHLY and CDR2 FYNNEI. The CDR3 loop spans 15 amino acids. Between the trimmed V and J ends, which lost 4 bases and 5 bases, there was a span of 17 bases. In nucleotides, the CDR3 is TGTGCCAGCAGTGCGCTTCGGGGCGCCGGGGAGACCCAGTACTTC. Protein product: CASSALRGAGETQYF.

This clone was observed once. The V gene is TRBV5-1, the J gene TRBJ2-3, with TRBD2 matching over 8 bases. CDR3 length: 15 amino acids. The V gene's germline CDR1 is SGHRS and CDR2 YFSETQ. V gave up 1 base and J gave up 4 bases; unmatched junction bases: 5. The CDR3 region has the DNA TGCGCCAGCAGCTTGCCCCGGGAGGGGCCAGATACGCAGTATTTT. It specifies CASSLPREGPDTQYF.

The count of this clone is one. This chain connects TRBV30 to TRBJ1-4, with unresolved D. V lost 3 bases, J lost 8 bases, and 19 bases lay in between. This CDR3 comprises 15 residues. Germline V gene lookup returns CDR1 GTSNPN and CDR2 SVGIG (reference sequence). DNA for the CDR3: TGTGCCTGGAGCACGACCCGGAGCCCCGCGGAAAAACTGTTTTTT. This encodes CAWSTTRSPAEKLFF.

The rearrangement joins TRBV18 to TRBJ1-5; 10 bases match TRBD1. This CDR3 spans 16 amino acids. Germline CDR1 is KGHSH and CDR2 is LQKENI. Unmatched junction bases numbered 5, after V lost 3 bases and J lost 3 bases. CDR3 loop: CASSPGQGGLNQPQHF. CDR3 coding DNA: TGTGCCAGCTCACCTGGACAGGGGGGTCTCAATCAGCCCCAGCATTTT.

Only one count was recorded for this clone. The J gene is TRBJ2-1, the V gene TRBV2; TRBD2 is a possible D gene (6 bases). CDR1 is SNHLY and CDR2 is FYNNEI in the germline V gene. Trimming removed 6 bases at V and 6 bases at J, with 24 bases between. This CDR3 spans 17 amino acids. The CDR3, as DNA: TGTGCCAGCAGGGCCCGGCGGGGAGCGGGTATCCTCAATGAGCAGTTCTTC. This sequence encodes CASRARRGAGILNEQFF.

The chain couples TRBV7-8 to TRBJ2-7; 9 bases are shared with TRBD2. J was trimmed by 2 bases and V by 2 bases; bases with no gene match: 7. In germline, CDR1 is SGHVS, CDR2 FQNEAQ. CDR3 length: 16 residues. CDR3 nucleotides: TGTGCCAGCAGCTTATTCCCTAGCGGGGCAACCTACGAGCAGTACTTC. The encoded protein is CASSLFPSGATYEQYF. Filled out from reference TRBV7-8 and TRBJ2-7, the complete variable domain reads GAGVSQSPRYKVAKRGQDVALRCDPISGHVSLFWYQQALGQGPEFLTYFQNEAQLDKSGLPSDRFFAERPEGSVSTLKIQRTQQEDSAVYLCASSLFPSGATYEQYFGPGTRLTVT.

J is TRBJ1-1 and V is TRBV4-1; D remains unclear. V was trimmed by 2 bases and J by 1 base, leaving 5 bases between them. The CDR3 contains 13 residues. Germline CDR1 reads MGHRA; CDR2 reads YSYEKL. Here the CDR3 DNA reads TGCGCCAGCAGCCAATATAGGAACACTGAAGCTTTCTTT. It translates to CASSQYRNTEAFF.

This chain uses TRBV18 with TRBJ2-7; maybe TRBD2 (7 bases). The germline CDR1 and CDR2 sequences are KGHSH and LQKENI. Trimming cost V 0 bases and J 6 bases, with 18 bases left between them. This CDR3 is 16 amino acids long. The CDR3 loop is CASSPPGAGVLREQYF. In nucleotides, the CDR3 is TGTGCCAGCTCACCACCGGGGGCGGGAGTATTGCGCGAGCAGTACTTC.

The J gene is TRBJ2-2, the V gene TRBV28; a possible D gene is TRBD1 (6 bases). This CDR3 has 15 residues. Trimming took off 7 bases at V and 1 base at J, with 13 bases between the two ends. The germline CDR1 and CDR2 sequences are MDHEN and SYDVKM. The CDR3 spells CASTLPGQNTGELFF. The CDR3 coding sequence is TGTGCCAGCACCCTTCCGGGACAGAACACCGGGGAGCTGTTTTTT.

The gene calls are TRBV7-3 and TRBJ2-1, with D hard to call. The CDR3 extends over 15 amino acids. V was cut by 0 bases and J by 0 bases, with 6 bases left in between. Germline CDR1 reads SGHTA; CDR2 reads FQGTGA. The CDR3, as DNA: TGTGCCAGCAGCTTAACCCCTAACTCCTACAATGAGCAGTTCTTC. Translation gives CASSLTPNSYNEQFF.

The V gene is TRBV10-3, the J gene TRBJ1-2; 9 bases map to TRBD1. CDR3 length: 14 amino acids. Germline CDR1 ENHRY, CDR2 SYGVKD. V shed 3 bases and J 5 bases; nucleotides not matched to a gene: 4. CDR3 coding DNA: TGTGCCATCAGTGAACAGGGGGCTCAATATGGCTACACCTTC. Translating it yields CAISEQGAQYGYTF.

The chain links TRBV19 to TRBJ1-2; 7 bases line up with TRBD1. The CDR3 consists of 13 residues. The germline gives CDR1 LNHDA, CDR2 SQIVND (reference sequence). The V segment lost 10 bases and the J segment 4 bases; nucleotides outside the gene matches: 9. The CDR3 region is CATHRGGSYGYTF. CDR3 coding DNA: TGTGCCACTCACAGGGGAGGGAGCTATGGCTACACCTTC.

The rearrangement links TRBV7-8 to TRBJ1-1; D gene unclear. CDR3 length: 13 amino acids. Germline loops: CDR1 SGHVS, CDR2 FQNEAQ. Trimming cost V 1 base and J 3 bases, with 6 bases left between them. CDR3 sequence reads: CASSLVRDTEAFF. CDR3 nucleotides: TGTGCCAGCAGCTTAGTTCGGGACACTGAAGCTTTCTTT.

This chain links TRBV14 with TRBJ1-3, with D hard to call. This CDR3 is built from 15 residues. Germline CDR1 and CDR2: SGHDN and FVKESK. Trimming removed 0 bases from V and 0 bases from J, with 6 bases in between. CDR3 in amino acids: CASSQDRHSGNTIYF. The CDR3 nucleotides read TGTGCCAGCAGCCAAGATCGTCACTCTGGAAACACCATATATTTT.